These 31 T cell receptor beta chains originate from one sample sequenced in a study of control samples from healthy donors and cancer patients. Libraries were prepared by immunoSEQ multiplex PCR; TCRdb keeps only in-frame clonotypes and omits some of them. Of about 160,000 clones in the sample, around 90% were seen once. Specimen: blood. The receptors come from a man in his thirties or forties in good health.

The V call is TRBV25-1, the J call TRBJ1-4; no definite D call. The germline gives CDR1 MGHDK, CDR2 SYGVNS. This CDR3 region has 11 residues. The V gene lost 4 bases and the J gene lost 5 bases, with 2 bases spanning the gap. The CDR3 region is CASSVNEKLFF. As DNA, the CDR3 is TGTGCCAGCAGTGTGAATGAAAAACTGTTTTTT.

The rearrangement uses TRBV21-1 and TRBJ1-1; the tabulated D call, TRBD1, remains unverified against the DNA. TRBV21-1 is tagged as a pseudogene. There are 20 residues in the CDR3. The CDR3 nucleotides are TGTGCCAGCAGCAACCATTCCCCAGGGGGCAGTGAACGGACGAACACTGAAGCTTTCTTT. Its translation: CASSNHSPGGSERTNTEAFF.

This chain links TRBV28 with TRBJ1-2, with no clear D. This CDR3 is built from 16 residues. The V end lost 4 bases, the J end lost 4 bases, and 19 bases lay between the germline ends. The germline V gene encodes CDR1 MDHEN and CDR2 SYDVKM. CDR3 nucleotides: TGTGCCAGCAGTTCCCAAGGGATCTCTACCTCCTATGGCTACACCTTC. This encodes CASSSQGISTSYGYTF.

The V call is TRBV3-1 (or the pseudogene TRBV3-2), the J call TRBJ1-6, with D uncertain. V lost 3 bases and J 10 bases, leaving 7 bases between the germline ends. The germline gives CDR1 LGHDT, CDR2 YNNKEL (reference sequence). This CDR3 is built from 12 residues. The CDR3 protein is CASSHTRSPLHF. CDR3 sequence (DNA): TGTGCCAGCAGCCACACGAGGTCACCCCTCCACTTT.

This clone was seen only once. Written as DNA, the CDR3 is TGCGCCAGCAGCCAAGGGGACAGGGAGAATAAGCAGTACTTC. Amino acid sequence: CASSQGDRENKQYF. The chain couples TRBV4-1 to TRBJ2-7, with 9 bases matching TRBD1. Germline-derived CDR1 and CDR2 are MGHRA and YSYEKL. This CDR3 has 14 residues. V lost 1 base, J lost 8 bases, and 6 bases stayed unmatched.

This chain joins TRBV3-1 (or the pseudogene TRBV3-2) and TRBJ1-2; D remains ambiguous. The ends were cut back, 4 bases at V and 4 bases at J, with 16 bases in the middle. Per germline, CDR1 LGHDT and CDR2 YNNKEL (reference sequence). The CDR3 runs to 15 residues. The DNA for the CDR3 is TGTGCCAGCAGCCGAGACTTCCTTCGTTCCTATGGCTACACCTTC. Translated: CASSRDFLRSYGYTF.

J is TRBJ2-3 and V is TRBV11-1, with TRBD2 identical over 7 bases. Germline lookup yields CDR1 SGHAT and CDR2 FQDESV (reference sequence). CDR3 length equals 16 residues. V dropped 2 bases and J dropped 0; count of bases not matched to a gene: 5. The CDR3 protein is CASSLRGSPSTDTQYF. CDR3 sequence (DNA): TGTGCCAGCAGCTTACGCGGGAGCCCTAGCACAGATACGCAGTATTTT.

The chain couples TRBV19 to TRBJ2-5; maybe TRBD2 (6 bases). This CDR3 region has 17 residues. Trimming stripped 1 base from V and 5 bases from J, with 20 bases between. The germline V gene encodes CDR1 LNHDA and CDR2 SQIVND (reference sequence). CDR3 DNA: TGTGCCAGTAGTATAGTCTCGCCCGGAGGGAGAGGGGAGACCCAGTACTTC. It is translated as CASSIVSPGGRGETQYF.

Only one count was recorded for this clone. This chain uses TRBV15 with TRBJ1-2; D unclear. Germline CDR1 reads LNHNV; CDR2 reads YYDKDF (reference sequence). The V and J ends lost 2 bases and 3 bases respectively, with 13 bases between them. This CDR3 is built from 15 residues. CDR3 sequence: CATSRQESSHYGYTF. The CDR3 region has the DNA TGTGCCACCAGCAGACAGGAAAGCTCCCACTATGGCTACACCTTC.

This clone was recorded once. Other DNA sequences in the same sample also yield this CDR3. The chain recombines TRBV7-2 with TRBJ2-3; tentatively, D is TRBD2 (6 bases). The V and J ends lost 5 bases and 2 bases respectively, with 11 bases between them. Germline V lookup: CDR1 SGHTA, CDR2 FQGNSA. The CDR3 runs 14 residues. The CDR3 loop reads CASSLGLYTDTQYF. In nucleotides, the CDR3 is TGTGCCAGCAGCCTCGGACTATACACAGATACGCAGTATTTT.

The chain couples TRBV6-2 or TRBV6-3 to TRBJ1-5; tentative D call: TRBD1 (5 bases). V was clipped by 6 bases and J by 1 base, with 13 bases between them. CDR3 length equals 15 residues. CDR1 is MNHEY and CDR2 is SVGEGT in the germline V gene. CDR3 residues: CASSRDGRSNQPQHF. The CDR3 coding sequence is TGTGCCAGCAGCAGGGACGGGAGAAGCAATCAGCCCCAGCATTTT.

The chain couples TRBV6-2 or TRBV6-3 to TRBJ2-5; 7 bases match TRBD2. J was trimmed by 5 bases and V by 2 bases; bases with no gene match: 8. The CDR3 has 15 residues. Germline V gives CDR1 MNHEY, CDR2 SVGEGT. The CDR3 nucleotides are TGTGCCAGCAGTTACGAGGTGCGGGAGATTGAGACCCAGTACTTC. Translating gives CASSYEVREIETQYF.

The chain couples TRBV5-1 to TRBJ2-3; 15 bases map to TRBD2. Germline values: CDR1 SGHRS, CDR2 YFSETQ. This CDR3 has 15 amino acids. Germline trimming cut 2 bases from V and 6 bases from J; bases unmatched to any gene: 1. For the CDR3, the DNA is TGCGCCAGCAGCTTCGGGACTAGCGGGGGGGATACGCAGTATTTT. Translating it yields CASSFGTSGGDTQYF.

CDR3 region: CASSLEGFQETQYF. As DNA, the CDR3 is TGCGCCAGCAGCTTGGAAGGGTTCCAAGAGACCCAGTACTTC. This chain joins TRBV5-1 and TRBJ2-5; no reliable D call. The V gene's germline CDR1 is SGHRS and CDR2 YFSETQ. The CDR3 runs to 14 residues. V lost 0 bases, J lost 1 base, and 7 bases lay in between.

The gene calls are TRBV19 and TRBJ2-6, with D unresolved. Germline V lookup: CDR1 LNHDA, CDR2 SQIVND (reference sequence). The CDR3 runs to 16 residues. Trimming stripped 1 base from V and 0 bases from J, with 7 bases between. The DNA for the CDR3 is TGTGCCAGTAGTATAGGAAGGAGCTCTGGGGCCAACGTCCTGACTTTC. Its translation: CASSIGRSSGANVLTF.

The rearrangement links TRBV6-1 to TRBJ1-4, with D perhaps matching TRBD1 (6 bases). Trimming cost V 0 bases and J 8 bases, with 16 bases left between them. This CDR3 contains 16 residues. The V gene's germline CDR1 is MNHNS and CDR2 SASEGT. This CDR3 is CASSEARTAIGEKLFF. The CDR3 DNA is TGTGCCAGCAGTGAAGCCCGGACAGCCATTGGGGAAAAACTGTTTTTT.

V usage is TRBV14 and J usage is TRBJ1-4; no clear D. This CDR3 is 13 amino acids long. V shed 4 bases and J shed 10 bases, with 13 bases lying between them. Germline CDR1 SGHDN, CDR2 FVKESK. In DNA form, the CDR3 reads TGTGCCAGCAGCCCTCAGGAAGTTACAAAACTGTTTTTT. Encoded protein: CASSPQEVTKLFF.

The V and J genes are TRBV4-1 and TRBJ2-7; D might be TRBD2 (5 bases). V lost 1 base to trimming and J lost 6 bases, with 22 bases between them. This CDR3 contains 17 residues. The germline V gene has CDR1 MGHRA and CDR2 YSYEKL. The CDR3 sequence: CASSQVRGRRGQFEQYF. In nucleotides, the CDR3 is TGCGCCAGCAGCCAAGTTCGGGGTCGTAGAGGGCAGTTCGAGCAGTACTTC.

The chain uses TRBV7-9 and TRBJ1-1; D is uncertain. The CDR3 has 11 amino acids. V was cut by 4 bases and J by 9 bases, with 9 bases left in between. Per the germline V gene, CDR1 is SEHNR and CDR2 is FQNEAQ (reference sequence). CDR3 coding DNA: TGTGCCAGCAGCTGGGGTGGTAAAGCTTTCTTT. This codes for CASSWGGKAFF.

The chain employs TRBV5-1 and TRBJ2-3; 10 positions match TRBD1. The V and J ends lost 1 base and 3 bases, in that order; junction bases with no gene match: 5. Germline CDR1 and CDR2: SGHRS and YFSETQ. The CDR3 is 16 residues long. The CDR3 spells CASSLRDRGRTDTQYF. CDR3 nucleotides: TGCGCCAGCAGCTTGCGGGACAGGGGTAGGACAGATACGCAGTATTTT.

The V and J genes are TRBV7-3 and TRBJ2-1; D might be TRBD1 or TRBD2, each matching 6 bases. Trimming took off 4 bases at V and 5 bases at J, with 15 bases between the two ends. Germline lookup yields CDR1 SGHTA and CDR2 FQGTGA. This CDR3 comprises 15 residues. The CDR3 protein is CASSSSGGPHNEQFF. The CDR3 DNA sequence: TGTGCCAGCAGCTCCTCCGGGGGCCCTCACAATGAGCAGTTCTTC.

V is TRBV13 and J is TRBJ1-4; D is uncertain. The CDR3 length is 14 residues. Between the trimmed V and J ends, which lost 3 bases and 0 bases, there was a span of 5 bases. CDR1 PRHDT and CDR2 FYEKMQ come from the germline V gene (reference sequence). The CDR3 sequence is CASSLGSTNEKLFF. The CDR3 DNA sequence: TGTGCCAGCAGCTTGGGTTCAACTAATGAAAAACTGTTTTTT.

The gene calls are TRBV29-1 and TRBJ1-1, with D maybe TRBD1 (6 bases). The CDR3 totals 13 residues. The germline V gene encodes CDR1 SQVTM and CDR2 ANQGSEA. The CDR3 sequence: CRARGAGDTEAFF. In nucleotides, the CDR3 is TGCAGGGCCCGGGGGGCTGGGGACACTGAAGCTTTCTTT.

This clone was seen only once. The chain couples TRBV19 to TRBJ1-5; TRBD1 is a possible D gene (5 bases). This CDR3 contains 15 residues. Germline values: CDR1 LNHDA, CDR2 SQIVND (reference sequence). The V end was cut by 7 bases, the J end by 7 bases, with 20 bases between. The chain's CDR3 is CASTNYTRWGQPQHF. Here the CDR3 DNA reads TGTGCCAGTACCAATTACACTCGGTGGGGCCAGCCCCAGCATTTT.

V is TRBV9 and J is TRBJ2-1, with D perhaps TRBD2 (6 bases). CDR1 is SGDLS, CDR2 YYNGEE, per germline. The CDR3 is 14 residues long. The V end was cut by 0 bases, the J end by 7 bases, with 11 bases between. The CDR3 DNA follows: TGTGCCAGCAGCGTAGCCCCCCGGGGGAATGAGCAGTTCTTC. Translation gives CASSVAPRGNEQFF.

The chain couples TRBV5-1 to TRBJ1-4; possible D gene TRBD1, 5 bases. The CDR3 has 14 amino acids. V shed 0 bases and J shed 5 bases, with 8 bases lying between them. The germline V gene encodes CDR1 SGHRS and CDR2 YFSETQ. In nucleotides, the CDR3 is TGCGCCAGCAGCTTGGGAAGGGGAAATGAAAAACTGTTTTTT. Protein sequence: CASSLGRGNEKLFF.

J is TRBJ2-2 and V is TRBV5-1; possible D gene TRBD2, 5 bases. This CDR3 region has 15 residues. The germline V gene encodes CDR1 SGHRS and CDR2 YFSETQ. V lost 2 bases and J lost 1, with 9 bases in between. The DNA of the CDR3 is TGCGCCAGCAGCTTCGAGGGCCGGAACACCGGGGAGCTGTTTTTT. Translating gives CASSFEGRNTGELFF.

The V call is TRBV2, the J call TRBJ2-2, with D uncertain. This CDR3 contains 15 residues. The ends were cut back, 6 bases at V and 3 bases at J, with 14 bases in the middle. CDR1 is SNHLY, CDR2 FYNNEI, per germline. Written as DNA, the CDR3 is TGTGCCAGCAGGCAAGAGACTTCTGACACCGGGGAGCTGTTTTTT. The encoded protein is CASRQETSDTGELFF.

In its sample, this clone was seen once. The rearrangement uses TRBV19 and TRBJ1-1; no clear D. The CDR3 spans 10 residues. Between the trimmed V and J ends, which lost 10 bases and 5 bases, there was a span of 8 bases. The germline CDR1 and CDR2 sequences are LNHDA and SQIVND (reference sequence). CDR3 loop: CATRETEAFF. For the CDR3, the DNA is TGTGCCACCCGGGAGACTGAAGCTTTCTTT. The full variable domain, with the rest looked up from reference TRBV19 and TRBJ1-1, is DGGITQSPKYLFRKEGQNVTLSCEQNLNHDAMYWYRQDPGQGLRLIYYSQIVNDFQKGDIAEGYSVSREKKESFPLTVTSAQKNPTAFYLCATRETEAFFGQGTRLTVV.

The gene calls are TRBV4-3 and TRBJ1-5; perhaps TRBD1 as D (6 bases). This CDR3 is 15 amino acids long. Germline assignment: CDR1 LGHNA and CDR2 YSLEER. V was trimmed by 3 bases and J by 6 bases, leaving 15 bases between them. CDR3 residues: CASSQVPGEGQPQHF. The CDR3 region has the DNA TGCGCCAGCAGCCAGGTACCAGGGGAGGGTCAGCCCCAGCATTTT.

J is TRBJ2-5 and V is TRBV5-4; D is ambiguous. This CDR3 has 14 residues. V was clipped by 3 bases and J by 1 base, with 10 bases between them. Looked up from germline, CDR1 is SGHNT and CDR2 is YYREEE (reference sequence). This CDR3 is CASSWSRGQETQYF. The DNA for the CDR3 is TGTGCCAGCAGCTGGAGCCGAGGCCAAGAGACCCAGTACTTC.